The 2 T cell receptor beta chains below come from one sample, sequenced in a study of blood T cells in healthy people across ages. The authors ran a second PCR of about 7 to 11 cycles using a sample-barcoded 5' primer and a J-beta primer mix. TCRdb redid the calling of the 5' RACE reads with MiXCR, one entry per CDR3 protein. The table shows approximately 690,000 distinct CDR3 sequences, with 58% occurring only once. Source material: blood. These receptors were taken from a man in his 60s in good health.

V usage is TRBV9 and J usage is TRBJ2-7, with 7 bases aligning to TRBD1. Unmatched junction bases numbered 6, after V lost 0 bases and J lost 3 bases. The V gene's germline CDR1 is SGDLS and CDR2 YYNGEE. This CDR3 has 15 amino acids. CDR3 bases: TGTGCCAGCAGCGTAGAGCGGACAGGTGACTACGAGCAGTACTTC. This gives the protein CASSVERTGDYEQYF.

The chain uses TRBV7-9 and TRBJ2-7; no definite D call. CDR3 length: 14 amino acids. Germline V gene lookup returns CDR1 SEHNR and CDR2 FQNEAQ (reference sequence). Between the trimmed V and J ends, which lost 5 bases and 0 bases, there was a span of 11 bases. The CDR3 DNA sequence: TGTGCCAGCAGCGTTTCCCGTACCTCCTACGAGCAGTACTTC. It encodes CASSVSRTSYEQYF.